Following are 10 T cell receptor beta chains from one sample sequenced in a study of OX40 agonist ivuxolimab in advanced cancers. Measured with immunoSEQ multiplex PCR; TCRdb has only the in-frame clones, and not every one. The sample lists some 65,000 clones, around 90% occurring once. This material consisted of CD4+ or CD8+ T cells sorted from blood, taken in a trial of the OX40 agonist ivuxolimab. The source of these receptors is an adult with an advanced solid tumor such as melanoma, head and neck, liver or kidney cancer.

This sequence joins TRBV13 and TRBJ2-6; D call uncertain. The germline V gene has CDR1 PRHDT and CDR2 FYEKMQ (reference sequence). Trimming removed 6 bases at V and 9 bases at J, with 30 bases between. The CDR3 loop spans 19 amino acids. Here the CDR3 reads CASSQLWGAAALGGNVLTF. The CDR3 bases are TGTGCCAGCAGTCAACTCTGGGGTGCTGCTGCCTTGGGCGGCAACGTCCTGACTTTC.

This sequence joins TRBV6-5 and TRBJ2-7; 7 bases are a match to TRBD2. The junction had 4 bases not matched to a gene; V was cut back by 0 bases and J by 2 bases. The CDR3 is made up of 15 amino acids. Germline V gene data show CDR1 as MNHEY and CDR2 as SVGAGI. Here the CDR3 DNA reads TGTGCCAGCAGTTACTCGTGGGGGGGTCCCTACGAGCAGTACTTC. Translating gives CASSYSWGGPYEQYF.

This clone was found a few times. This rearrangement joins TRBV5-1 to TRBJ2-1; D is ambiguous. There are 13 residues in the CDR3. The ends were cut back, 4 bases at V and 8 bases at J, with 13 bases in the middle. CDR1 is SGHRS, CDR2 YFSETQ, per germline. The CDR3, as DNA: TGCGCCAGCAGCACAGCCCGGTCGGATGAGCAGTTCTTC. This encodes CASSTARSDEQFF.

The rearrangement links TRBV28 to TRBJ2-7; D might be TRBD2 (5 bases). The CDR3 spans 12 residues. Germline V gene lookup returns CDR1 MDHEN and CDR2 SYDVKM. The V and J ends lost 7 bases and 3 bases respectively, with 10 bases between them. CDR3 in DNA: TGTGCCAGCATTGACGGGAACTACGAGCAGTACTTC. Residues: CASIDGNYEQYF.

The CDR3 DNA sequence: TGCGCCAGCAGCGCGGACAGTGCCGGAAACACCATATATTTT. This sequence encodes CASSADSAGNTIYF. V usage is TRBV5-1 and J usage is TRBJ1-3, with a possible D match to TRBD1 (6 bases). Deletions cut 4 bases from V and 4 bases from J, with 12 bases between. CDR3 size: 14 residues. In germline, CDR1 is SGHRS, CDR2 YFSETQ.

Of note for this clone: Mismatch with germline at one junction end may stem from a read error. This chain joins TRBV19 and TRBJ1-5; D ambiguous. Germline CDR1 LNHDA, CDR2 SQIVND (reference sequence). There are 16 residues in the CDR3. Here the CDR3 DNA reads TGTGCCGGTAGTAGAGCTTGGACGGGTAGCAATCAGCCCCAGCATTTT. It encodes CAGSRAWTGSNQPQHF. The full variable domain, with the rest looked up from reference TRBV19 and TRBJ1-5, is DGGITQSPKYLFRKEGQNVTLSCEQNLNHDAMYWYRQDPGQGLRLIYYSQIVNDFQKGDIAEGYSVSREKKESFPLTVTSAQKNPTAFYLCAGSRAWTGSNQPQHFGDGTRLSIL.

This clone occurred a few times. The CDR3 loop reads CASSFSGSYEQYF. Written as DNA, the CDR3 is TGTGCCAGCAGCTTTTCCGGGTCGTACGAGCAGTACTTC. The chain carries TRBV7-8 and TRBJ2-7; the D is unclear. CDR1 and CDR2 (germline): SGHVS, FQNEAQ. V lost 3 bases and J 4 bases, leaving 10 bases between the germline ends. This CDR3 region has 13 residues.

The chain links TRBV5-1 to TRBJ2-7; possibly TRBD1 for D (5 bases). Germline CDR1 is SGHRS and CDR2 is YFSETQ. The CDR3 totals 15 residues. Trimming pared 4 bases from V and 3 bases from J, leaving 17 bases between. The CDR3 bases are TGCGCCAGCAGCCCCGATGGGCAGGGAATCTACGAGCAGTACTTC. Amino acids: CASSPDGQGIYEQYF. Complete variable domain (other parts from reference TRBV5-1 and TRBJ2-7): KAGVTQTPRYLIKTRGQQVTLSCSPISGHRSVSWYQQTPGQGLQFLFEYFSETQRNKGNFPGRFSGRQFSNSRSEMNVSTLELGDSALYLCASSPDGQGIYEQYFGPGTRLTVT.

V is TRBV5-1 and J is TRBJ1-3; 7 nucleotides match TRBD1. In germline, CDR1 is SGHRS, CDR2 YFSETQ. V gave up 5 bases and J gave up 2 bases; unmatched junction bases: 1. The CDR3 is 13 residues long. The DNA of the CDR3 is TGCGCCAGCAGGGGGACAGCTGGAAACACCATATATTTT. This gives the protein CASRGTAGNTIYF.

The chain has TRBV5-1 and TRBJ2-2; no firm D call. With 1 base removed from V and 2 bases from J, the gap between germline ends came to 0 bases. The V gene's germline CDR1 is SGHRS and CDR2 YFSETQ. The CDR3 has 12 amino acids. This chain's CDR3 is CASSLNTGELFF. The CDR3 coding sequence is TGCGCCAGCAGCTTGAACACCGGGGAGCTGTTTTTT.